Below are 2 T cell receptor beta chains sequenced from a single sample in a study of molecular identifiers for immune sequencing clone quantification. MiXCR was run by TCRdb on the PCR reads, yielding one entry per CDR3 protein. This table has about 65,000 distinct CDR3 sequences, about a fifth appearing once. Sequencing input: naive CD8+ T cells from blood, with Jurkat cell RNA spiked in. As for subset: FACS-sorted CD8+CD4-CCR7+CD45RA+ naive T cells. Receptor source: a human donor in good health. Some libraries in this study had Jurkat cell RNA spiked in.

This clonotype showed up many times. Written as DNA, the CDR3 is TGCAGCGTTGAAGGGTACCGGGAGGGCACGGGAGATACGCAGTATTTT. Its protein is CSVEGYREGTGDTQYF. The chain carries TRBV29-1 and TRBJ2-3, with 8 nucleotides matching TRBD2. CDR1 and CDR2 (germline): SQVTM, ANQGSEA. This CDR3 is 16 amino acids long. With V trimmed by 1 base and J by 5 bases, 11 bases remained unmatched.

A remark on this clonotype: This sequence may be a read error, since a much larger clone differs from it by one base. J is TRBJ1-4 and V is TRBV6-5; no clear D gene. Per germline, CDR1 MNHEY and CDR2 SVGAGI. V shed 2 bases and J shed 7 bases, with 17 bases lying between them. The CDR3 loop spans 16 amino acids. DNA for the CDR3: TGTGCCAGCAGTTACCGACTCGGTCGGCCTAGTGAAAAACTGTTTTTT. Translated: CASSYRLGRPSEKLFF.